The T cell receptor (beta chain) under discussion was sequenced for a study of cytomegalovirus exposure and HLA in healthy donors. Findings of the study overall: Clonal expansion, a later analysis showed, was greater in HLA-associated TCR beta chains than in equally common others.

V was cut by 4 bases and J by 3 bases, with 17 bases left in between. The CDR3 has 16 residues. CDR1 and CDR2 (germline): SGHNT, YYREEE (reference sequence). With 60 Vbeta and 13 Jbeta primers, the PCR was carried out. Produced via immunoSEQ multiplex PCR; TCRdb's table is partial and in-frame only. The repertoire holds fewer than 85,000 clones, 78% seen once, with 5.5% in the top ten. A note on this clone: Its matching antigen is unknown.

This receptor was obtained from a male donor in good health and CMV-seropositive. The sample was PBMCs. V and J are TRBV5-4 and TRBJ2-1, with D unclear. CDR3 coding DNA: TGTGCCAGCAGCGCCCGAACCGTGTCGGGCTACAATGAGCAGTTCTTC. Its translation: CASSARTVSGYNEQFF.